This TCR beta chain was observed in a study of tumor-infiltrating lymphocytes in primary liver carcinoma. Regarding the study as a whole: The difference in top-250-clone fraction between tumors and blood was significant, favoring tumors (p = 0.039). Presence in all five tumor regions was observed for only about 7-25% of top clones.

CDR1 is MNHEY, CDR2 SVGAGI, per germline. The CDR3 length is 13 residues. Unsorted bulk tissue, roughly 20-32 mg of it, served as the source for co-extraction of RNA and DNA. Collection of samples drew on five separate regions of each tumor. As for this clonotype: The antigen is not known. This may stem from a read error, because a much larger clone lies one nucleotide away.

The authors made TCR beta cDNA from about 500 ng total RNA with a constant-region primer. Modified slightly, ARM-PCR produced TCR beta libraries over three nested multiplex PCR rounds. TRBV1-TRBV30 forward primers paired with a C-beta reverse primer were used in the first two PCR rounds, which ran about 11 cycles each. TCRdb re-called the multiplex PCR reads with MiXCR, one entry per CDR3 protein. The repertoire includes about 120,000 distinct CDR3 sequences, 60% to 70% of them detected once, and 7% to 10% sits in the top ten. The sequencing input was liver tumor tissue from sampling region 1. Stated subset: tumor region T1, superior pole. The chain joins TRBV6-5 to TRBJ2-2; D is possibly TRBD2 (6 bases). The source of this sequence is a woman in her sixties or seventies with primary liver carcinoma and hepatitis B virus infection. The CDR3 sequence: CASRTIGGGELSF. CDR3 nucleotide sequence: TGTGCCAGCAGAACAATTGGAGGCGGGGAGCTGTCTTTT.